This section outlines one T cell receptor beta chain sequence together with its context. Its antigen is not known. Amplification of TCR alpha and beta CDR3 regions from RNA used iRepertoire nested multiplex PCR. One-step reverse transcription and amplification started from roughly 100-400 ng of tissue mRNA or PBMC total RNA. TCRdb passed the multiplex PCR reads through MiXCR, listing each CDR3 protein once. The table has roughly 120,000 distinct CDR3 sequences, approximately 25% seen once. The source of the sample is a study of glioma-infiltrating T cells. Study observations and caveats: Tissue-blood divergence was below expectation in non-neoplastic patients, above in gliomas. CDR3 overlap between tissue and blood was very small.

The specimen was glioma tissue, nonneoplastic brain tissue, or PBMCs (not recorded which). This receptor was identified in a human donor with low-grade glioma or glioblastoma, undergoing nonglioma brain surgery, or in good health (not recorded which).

The CDR3 nucleotides are TGTGCCAGCAGCTTAGGGGCGGTCAACTATGGCTACACCTTC. This translates into CASSLGAVNYGYTF. This chain joins TRBV7-2 and TRBJ1-2; no clear D gene. The germline V and J ends were trimmed by 1 base and 2 bases, with 8 bases remaining between them. Germline V lookup: CDR1 SGHTA, CDR2 FQGNSA. The CDR3 sequence is 14 residues long.